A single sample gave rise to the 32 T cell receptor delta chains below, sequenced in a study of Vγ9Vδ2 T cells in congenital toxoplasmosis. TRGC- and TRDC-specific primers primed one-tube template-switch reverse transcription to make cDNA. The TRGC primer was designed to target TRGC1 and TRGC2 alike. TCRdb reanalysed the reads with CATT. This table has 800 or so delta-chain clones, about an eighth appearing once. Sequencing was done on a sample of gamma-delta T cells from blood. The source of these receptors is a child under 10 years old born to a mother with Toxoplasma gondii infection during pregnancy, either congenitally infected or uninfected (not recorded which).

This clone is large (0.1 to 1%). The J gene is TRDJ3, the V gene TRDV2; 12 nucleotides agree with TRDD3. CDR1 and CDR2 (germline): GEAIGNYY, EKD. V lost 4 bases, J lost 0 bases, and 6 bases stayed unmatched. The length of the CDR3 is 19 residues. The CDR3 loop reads CACDSTGGYSSWDTRQMFF. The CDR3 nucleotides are TGTGCCTGTGATAGTACTGGGGGATACAGCTCCTGGGACACCCGACAGATGTTTTTC.

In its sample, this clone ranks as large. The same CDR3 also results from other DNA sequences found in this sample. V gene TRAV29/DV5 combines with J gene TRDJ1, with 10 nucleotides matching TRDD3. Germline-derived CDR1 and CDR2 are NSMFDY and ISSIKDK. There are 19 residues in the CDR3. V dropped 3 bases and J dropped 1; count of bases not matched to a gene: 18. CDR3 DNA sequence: TGTGCAGCAAAGGCACGTCCCTTATACTGGGGGATGCCCACCGATAAACTCATCTTT. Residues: CAAKARPLYWGMPTDKLIF.

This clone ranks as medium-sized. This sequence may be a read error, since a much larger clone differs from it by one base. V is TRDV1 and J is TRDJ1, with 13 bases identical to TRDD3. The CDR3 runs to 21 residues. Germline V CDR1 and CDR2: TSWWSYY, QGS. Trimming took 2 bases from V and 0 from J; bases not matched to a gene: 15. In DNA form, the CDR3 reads TGTGCTCTTGGGGAAAACTGGGGGATACGCGTCGGGGTCGGGTACACCGATAAACTCATCTTT. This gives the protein CALGENWGIRVGVGYTDKLIF.

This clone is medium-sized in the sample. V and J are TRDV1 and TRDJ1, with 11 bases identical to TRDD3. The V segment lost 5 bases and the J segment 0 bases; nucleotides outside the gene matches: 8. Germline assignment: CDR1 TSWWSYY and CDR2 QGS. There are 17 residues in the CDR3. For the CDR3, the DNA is TGTGCTCTTGGGAACCCCTTTGGGGGATACGACACCGATAAACTCATCTTT. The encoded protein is CALGNPFGGYDTDKLIF.

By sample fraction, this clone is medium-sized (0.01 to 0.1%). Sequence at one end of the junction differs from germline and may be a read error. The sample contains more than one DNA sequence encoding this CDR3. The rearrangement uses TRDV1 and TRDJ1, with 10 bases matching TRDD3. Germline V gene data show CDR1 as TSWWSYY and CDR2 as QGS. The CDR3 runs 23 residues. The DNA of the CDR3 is TGCGCTCTTGGGTCCTATCCTCCTACGCCACATCGTACTGGGGGATCATACACCGATAAACTCATCTTT. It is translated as CALGSYPPTPHRTGGSYTDKLIF.

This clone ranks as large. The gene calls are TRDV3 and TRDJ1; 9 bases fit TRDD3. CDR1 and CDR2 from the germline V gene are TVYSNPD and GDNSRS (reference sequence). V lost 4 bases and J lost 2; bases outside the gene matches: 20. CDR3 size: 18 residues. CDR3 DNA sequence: TGTGCCTGTCCATTCTTTAACTGGGGGAAAACAGCTACCGATAAACTCATCTTT. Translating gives CACPFFNWGKTATDKLIF.

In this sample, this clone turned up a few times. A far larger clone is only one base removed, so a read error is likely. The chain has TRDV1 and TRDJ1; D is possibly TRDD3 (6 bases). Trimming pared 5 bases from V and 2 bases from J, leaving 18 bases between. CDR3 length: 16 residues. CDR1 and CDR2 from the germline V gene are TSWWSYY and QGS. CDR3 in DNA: TGTGCTCTTGGGAAGGGGTGGGGGCCATCAACCGATAAACTCATCTTT. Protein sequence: CALGKGWGPSTDKLIF.

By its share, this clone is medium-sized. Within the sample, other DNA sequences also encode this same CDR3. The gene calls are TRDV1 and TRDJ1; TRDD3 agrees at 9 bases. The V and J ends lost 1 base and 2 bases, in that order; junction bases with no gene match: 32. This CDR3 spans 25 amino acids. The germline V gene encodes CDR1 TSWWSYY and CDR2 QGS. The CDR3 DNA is TGTGCTCTTGGGGAACGTCCTCTATTGACATACGTTCTGGGGGATGTTCTATCGGCTACCGATAAACTCATCTTT. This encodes CALGERPLLTYVLGDVLSATDKLIF.

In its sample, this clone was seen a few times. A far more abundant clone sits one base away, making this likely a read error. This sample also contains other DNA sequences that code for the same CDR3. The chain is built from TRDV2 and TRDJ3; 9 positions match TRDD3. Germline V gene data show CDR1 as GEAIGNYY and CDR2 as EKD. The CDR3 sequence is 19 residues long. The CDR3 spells CACDRVVLGDSWDTRQMFF. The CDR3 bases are TGTGCCTGTGACCGAGTCGTACTGGGGGACTCCTGGGACACCCGACAGATGTTTTTT.

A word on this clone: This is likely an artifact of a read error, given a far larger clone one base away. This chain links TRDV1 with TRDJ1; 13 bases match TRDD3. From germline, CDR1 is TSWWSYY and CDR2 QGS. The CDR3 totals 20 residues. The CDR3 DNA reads TGTGCTCTTGGGAAACTCGGTCCCTTCCGTACTGGGGGATACGGAGGAAGGGTCATCTTT. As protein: CALGKLGPFRTGGYGGRVIF.

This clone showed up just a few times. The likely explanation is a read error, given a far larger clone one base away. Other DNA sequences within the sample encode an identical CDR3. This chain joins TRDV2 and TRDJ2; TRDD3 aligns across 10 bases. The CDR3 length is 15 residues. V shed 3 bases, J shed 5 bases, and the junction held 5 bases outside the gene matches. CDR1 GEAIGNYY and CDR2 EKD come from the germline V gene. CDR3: CACDVLGDLTAQLFF. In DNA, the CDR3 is TGTGCCTGTGACGTACTGGGGGATTTAACAGCACAACTCTTCTTT.

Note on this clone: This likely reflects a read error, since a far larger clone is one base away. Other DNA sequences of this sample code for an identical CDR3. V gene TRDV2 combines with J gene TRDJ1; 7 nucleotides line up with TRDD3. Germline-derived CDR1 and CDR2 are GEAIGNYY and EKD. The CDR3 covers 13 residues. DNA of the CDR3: TGTGCCTGTGACACCTGGGGGACCGATAAGCTCATCTTT. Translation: CACDTWGTDKLIF.

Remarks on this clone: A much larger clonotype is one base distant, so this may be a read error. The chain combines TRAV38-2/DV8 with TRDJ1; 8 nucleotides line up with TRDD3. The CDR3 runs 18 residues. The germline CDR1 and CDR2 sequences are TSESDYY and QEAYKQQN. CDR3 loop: CANRSATFRLGDIPKLIF. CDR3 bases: TGTGCTAATAGGAGCGCTACCTTCAGGCTGGGGGACATTCCTAAACTCATCTTT.

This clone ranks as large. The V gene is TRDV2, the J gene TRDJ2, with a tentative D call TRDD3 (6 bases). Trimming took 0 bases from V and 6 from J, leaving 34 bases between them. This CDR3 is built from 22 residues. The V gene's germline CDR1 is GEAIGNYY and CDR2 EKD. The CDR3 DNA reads TGTGCCTGTGACACCGTAATGATGGCAGGGGGACATTCCCATGACACGGCAGCACAACTCTTCTTT. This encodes CACDTVMMAGGHSHDTAAQLFF.

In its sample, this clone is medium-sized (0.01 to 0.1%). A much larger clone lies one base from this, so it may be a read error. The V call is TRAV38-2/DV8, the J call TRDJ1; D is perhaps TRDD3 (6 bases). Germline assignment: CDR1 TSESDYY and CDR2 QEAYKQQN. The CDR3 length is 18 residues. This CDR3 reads CANRSVVGWGRHTDKLIF. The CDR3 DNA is TGTGCTAATAGGAGCGTCGTAGGCTGGGGTAGGCACACCGATAAACTCATCTTT.

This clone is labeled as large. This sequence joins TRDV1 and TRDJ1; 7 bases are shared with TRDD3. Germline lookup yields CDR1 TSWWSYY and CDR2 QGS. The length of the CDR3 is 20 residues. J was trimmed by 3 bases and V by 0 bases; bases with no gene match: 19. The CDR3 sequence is CALGELSTNWYWGSSDKLIF. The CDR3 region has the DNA TGTGCTCTTGGGGAACTTAGTACGAATTGGTACTGGGGAAGCTCCGATAAACTCATCTTT.

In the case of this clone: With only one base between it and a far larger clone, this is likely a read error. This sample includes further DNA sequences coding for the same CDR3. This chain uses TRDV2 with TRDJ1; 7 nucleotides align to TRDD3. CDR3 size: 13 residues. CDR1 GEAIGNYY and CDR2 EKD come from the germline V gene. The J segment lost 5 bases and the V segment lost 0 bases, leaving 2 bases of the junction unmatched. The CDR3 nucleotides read TGTGCCTGTGACACCTGGGGGACAGATAAACTCATCTTT. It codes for CACDTWGTDKLIF.

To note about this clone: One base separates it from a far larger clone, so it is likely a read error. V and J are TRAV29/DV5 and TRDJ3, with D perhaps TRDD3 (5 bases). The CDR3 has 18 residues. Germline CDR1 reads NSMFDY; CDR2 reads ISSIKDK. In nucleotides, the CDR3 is TGTGCAACAAGCGTGGTGGGGACTGGCTCCTGGGACACCCGACAGATGTTTTTC. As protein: CATSVVGTGSWDTRQMFF.

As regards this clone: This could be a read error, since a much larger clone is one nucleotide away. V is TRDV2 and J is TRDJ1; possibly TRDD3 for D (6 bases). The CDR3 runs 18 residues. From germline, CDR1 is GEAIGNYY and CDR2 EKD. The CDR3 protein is CASDTRGVLGTWTDKLIF. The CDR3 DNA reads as TGTGCCAGTGACACCAGGGGTGTGCTGGGGACCTGGACAGATAAACTCATCTTT.

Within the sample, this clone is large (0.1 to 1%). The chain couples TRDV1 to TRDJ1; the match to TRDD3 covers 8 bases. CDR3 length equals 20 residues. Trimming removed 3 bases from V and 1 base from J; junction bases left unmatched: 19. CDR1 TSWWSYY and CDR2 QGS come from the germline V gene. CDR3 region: CALGDPDFPAGDTCTDKLIF. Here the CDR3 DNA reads TGTGCTCTTGGGGACCCGGACTTCCCCGCTGGGGATACTTGCACCGATAAACTCATCTTT.

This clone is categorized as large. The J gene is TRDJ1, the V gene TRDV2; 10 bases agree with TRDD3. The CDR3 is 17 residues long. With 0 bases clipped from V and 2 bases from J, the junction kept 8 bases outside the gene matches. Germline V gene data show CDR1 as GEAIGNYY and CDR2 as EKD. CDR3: CACDTLGTWGITDKLIF. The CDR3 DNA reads TGTGCCTGTGACACCTTAGGAACCTGGGGGATAACCGATAAACTCATCTTT.

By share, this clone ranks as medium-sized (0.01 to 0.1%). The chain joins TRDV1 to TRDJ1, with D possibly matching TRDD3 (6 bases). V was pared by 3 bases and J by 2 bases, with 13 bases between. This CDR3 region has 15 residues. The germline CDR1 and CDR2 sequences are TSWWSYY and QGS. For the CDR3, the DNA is TGTGCTCTTGGGGACCCTTCATGGGGGACCGATAAACTCATCTTT. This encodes CALGDPSWGTDKLIF.

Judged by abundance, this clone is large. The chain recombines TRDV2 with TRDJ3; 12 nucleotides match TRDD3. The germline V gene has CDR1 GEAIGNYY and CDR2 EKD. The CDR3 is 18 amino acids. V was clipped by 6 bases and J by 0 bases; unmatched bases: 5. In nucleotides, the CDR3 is TGTGCCTGTTTCCTACTGGGGGATACCTCCTGGGACACCCGACAGATGTTTTTC. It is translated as CACFLLGDTSWDTRQMFF.

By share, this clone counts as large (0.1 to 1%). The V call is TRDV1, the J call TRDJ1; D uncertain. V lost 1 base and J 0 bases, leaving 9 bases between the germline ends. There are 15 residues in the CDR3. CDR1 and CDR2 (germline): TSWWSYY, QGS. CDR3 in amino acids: CALGEPPVYTDKLIF. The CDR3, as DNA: TGTGCTCTTGGGGAACCCCCGGTCTACACCGATAAACTCATCTTT.

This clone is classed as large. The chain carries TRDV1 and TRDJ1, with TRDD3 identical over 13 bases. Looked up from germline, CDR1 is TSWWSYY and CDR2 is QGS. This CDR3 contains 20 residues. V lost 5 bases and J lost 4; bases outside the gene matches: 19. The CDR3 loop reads CALGPTSLRLLGDTDDKLIF. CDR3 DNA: TGTGCTCTTGGGCCAACTTCTCTCCGATTACTGGGGGATACGGACGATAAACTCATCTTT.

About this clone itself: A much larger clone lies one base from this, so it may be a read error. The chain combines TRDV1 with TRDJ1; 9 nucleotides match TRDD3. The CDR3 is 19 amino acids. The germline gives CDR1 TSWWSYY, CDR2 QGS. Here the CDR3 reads CALREIKSDWGRLNDKLIF. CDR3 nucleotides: TGTGCTCTTAGGGAAATTAAGTCCGACTGGGGGAGACTTAACGATAAACTCATCTTT.

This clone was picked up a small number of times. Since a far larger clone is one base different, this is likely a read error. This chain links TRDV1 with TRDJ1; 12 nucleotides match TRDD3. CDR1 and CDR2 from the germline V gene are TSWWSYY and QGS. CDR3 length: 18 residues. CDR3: CAIGELSVLGDTPDKLIF. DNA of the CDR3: TGTGCTATTGGGGAACTGAGCGTACTGGGGGATACTCCCGATAAACTCATCTTT.

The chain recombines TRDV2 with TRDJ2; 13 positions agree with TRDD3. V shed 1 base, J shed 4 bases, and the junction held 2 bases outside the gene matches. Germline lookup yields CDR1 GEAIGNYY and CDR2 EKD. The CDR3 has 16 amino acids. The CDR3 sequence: CACDTLGDTRTAQLFF. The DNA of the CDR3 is TGTGCCTGTGACACACTGGGGGATACGCGGACAGCACAACTCTTCTTT.

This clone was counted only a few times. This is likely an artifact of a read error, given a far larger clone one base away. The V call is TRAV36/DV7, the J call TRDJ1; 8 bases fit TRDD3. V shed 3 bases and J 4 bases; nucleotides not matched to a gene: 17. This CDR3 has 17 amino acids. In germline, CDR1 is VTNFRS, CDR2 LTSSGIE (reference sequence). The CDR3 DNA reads TGTGCTGTGGGGGTCTACGTGGTGGGGGATCTTGACGATAAACTCATCTTT. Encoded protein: CAVGVYVVGDLDDKLIF.

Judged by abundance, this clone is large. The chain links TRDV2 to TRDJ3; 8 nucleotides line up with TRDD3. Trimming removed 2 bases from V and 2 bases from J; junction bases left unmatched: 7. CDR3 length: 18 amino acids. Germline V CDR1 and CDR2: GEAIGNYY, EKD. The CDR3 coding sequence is TGTGCCTGTGACAAACTGGGGGCTTCAACCTGGGACACCCGACAGATGTTTTTC. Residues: CACDKLGASTWDTRQMFF.

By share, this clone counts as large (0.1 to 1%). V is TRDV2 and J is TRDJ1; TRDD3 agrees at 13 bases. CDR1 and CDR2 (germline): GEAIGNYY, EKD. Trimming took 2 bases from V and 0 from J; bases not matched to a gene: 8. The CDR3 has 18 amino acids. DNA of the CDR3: TGTGCCTGTGACAAAATACTGGGGGATACGCGGTACACCGATAAACTCATCTTT. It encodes CACDKILGDTRYTDKLIF.

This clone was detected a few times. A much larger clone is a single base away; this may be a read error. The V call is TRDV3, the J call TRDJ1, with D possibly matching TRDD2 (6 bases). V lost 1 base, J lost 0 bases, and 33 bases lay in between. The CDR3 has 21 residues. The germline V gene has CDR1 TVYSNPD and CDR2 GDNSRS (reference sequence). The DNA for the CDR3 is TGTGCCTTTATCCGCATCCTACGGAAAGATATCGTATTCCCGTACACCGATAAACTCATCTTT. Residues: CAFIRILRKDIVFPYTDKLIF.